Included here is one T cell receptor beta chain sequence, with context. The sample comes from a study of T cell changes during pregnancy in multiple sclerosis. CDR1 and CDR2 (germline): MNHEY, SMNVEV (reference sequence). This CDR3 region has 13 residues. Deletions cut 5 bases from V and 9 bases from J, with 14 bases between. Clones were read by immunoSEQ multiplex PCR, and TCRdb kept only the in-frame ones, dropping some. Of around 65,000 clones listed, 92% are singletons. The rearrangement uses TRBV27 and TRBJ1-5; D ambiguous. The specimen comprised peripheral blood, sampled in the second trimester of pregnancy. This TCR derives from a female donor in good health, enrolled as a control in a pregnancy study. CDR3 protein: CASSPQYLRPQHF. In DNA, the CDR3 is TGTGCCAGCAGTCCCCAGTACCTTCGGCCCCAGCATTTT.